This is a list of T cell receptor beta chains from one sample in a study of cytomegalovirus exposure and HLA in healthy donors. Data came from immunoSEQ multiplex PCR; TCRdb stores just in-frame clones and leaves some out. This sample has 150,000 to 200,000 clones, with roughly 83% found just once. The sequenced sample was PBMCs. The source of these receptors is a woman aged 45-59 years in good health and CMV-seronegative. Both conserved end residues are trimmed from each CDR3. Each record gives: V gene, CDR3 protein.

TRBV5-1 ASSLGAGGSGEAF
TRBV7-9 ASSNRGRYNEQF
TRBV10-1 ASRQGAGEQF
TRBV28 ASSTNTEAF
TRBV5-8 ASSRTGAYEQY
TRBV11-2 ASSSLAGGGDEQF
TRBV29-1 SVAPTSFTDTQY
TRBV19 ASSGAPTGYT
TRBV19 ASLEPSAGSHNEQF
TRBV6-5 ASSYPTRETQY
TRBV9 ASSVATYNTEAF
TRBV28 ASSLLEDYNSPLH
TRBV7-2 ASSRGAGGNTIY
TRBV15 ATSRPQTGTRHSPLH